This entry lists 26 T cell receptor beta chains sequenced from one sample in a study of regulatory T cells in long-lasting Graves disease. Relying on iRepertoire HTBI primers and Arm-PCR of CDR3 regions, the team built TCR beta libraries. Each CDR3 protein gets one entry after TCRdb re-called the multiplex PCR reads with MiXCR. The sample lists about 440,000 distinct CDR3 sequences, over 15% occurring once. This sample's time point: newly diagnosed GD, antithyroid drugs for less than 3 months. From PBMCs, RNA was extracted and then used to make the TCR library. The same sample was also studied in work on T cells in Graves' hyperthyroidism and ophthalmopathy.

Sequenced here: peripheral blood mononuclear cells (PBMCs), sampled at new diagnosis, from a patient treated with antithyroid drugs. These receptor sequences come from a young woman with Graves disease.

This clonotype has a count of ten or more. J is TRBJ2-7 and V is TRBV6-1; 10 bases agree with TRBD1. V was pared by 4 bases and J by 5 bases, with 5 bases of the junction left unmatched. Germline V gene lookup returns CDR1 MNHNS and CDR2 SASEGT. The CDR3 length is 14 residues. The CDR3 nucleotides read TGTGCCAGCAGTGGACAGGGGGCGAGGGACGAGCAGTACTTC. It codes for CASSGQGARDEQYF.

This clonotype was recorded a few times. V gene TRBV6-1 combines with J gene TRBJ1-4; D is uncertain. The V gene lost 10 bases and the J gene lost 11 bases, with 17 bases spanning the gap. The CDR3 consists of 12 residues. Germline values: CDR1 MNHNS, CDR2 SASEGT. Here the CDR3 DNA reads TGTGCCACCGGCGGCGACCCAGAGAAACTGTTTTTT. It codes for CATGGDPEKLFF.

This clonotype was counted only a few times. As DNA, the CDR3 is TGTGCCAGTAGTATAGACCCGGGAGCACGGACCGGGGAGCTGTTTTTT. As protein: CASSIDPGARTGELFF. The gene calls are TRBV19 and TRBJ2-2; TRBD2 is a possible D gene (6 bases). This CDR3 contains 16 residues. CDR1 and CDR2 from the germline V gene are LNHDA and SQIVND (reference sequence). V lost 0 bases to trimming and J lost 5 bases, with 13 bases between them.

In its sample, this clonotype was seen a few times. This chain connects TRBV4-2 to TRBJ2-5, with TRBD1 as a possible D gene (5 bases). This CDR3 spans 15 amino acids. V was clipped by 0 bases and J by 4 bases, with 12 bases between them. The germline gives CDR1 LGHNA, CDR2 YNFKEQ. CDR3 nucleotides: TGTGCCAGCAGCCAAGAGCGGCAGGGTGGAGAGACCCAGTACTTC. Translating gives CASSQERQGGETQYF.

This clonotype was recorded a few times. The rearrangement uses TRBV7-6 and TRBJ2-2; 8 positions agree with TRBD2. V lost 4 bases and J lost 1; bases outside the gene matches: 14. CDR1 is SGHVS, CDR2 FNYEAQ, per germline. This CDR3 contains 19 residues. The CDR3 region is CASSSPPDGGRMNTGELFF. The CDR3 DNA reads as TGTGCCAGCAGCTCTCCCCCGGATGGCGGGAGGATGAACACCGGGGAGCTGTTTTTT.

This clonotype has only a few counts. DNA for the CDR3: TGTGCCAGCAGTTACTCGAGGGACAGCTCCTACAATGAGCAGTTCTTC. This encodes CASSYSRDSSYNEQFF. The chain combines TRBV6-5 with TRBJ2-1; 7 nucleotides match TRBD1. The V gene's germline CDR1 is MNHEY and CDR2 SVGAGI. The J segment lost 0 bases and the V segment lost 0 bases, leaving 2 bases of the junction unmatched. There are 16 residues in the CDR3.

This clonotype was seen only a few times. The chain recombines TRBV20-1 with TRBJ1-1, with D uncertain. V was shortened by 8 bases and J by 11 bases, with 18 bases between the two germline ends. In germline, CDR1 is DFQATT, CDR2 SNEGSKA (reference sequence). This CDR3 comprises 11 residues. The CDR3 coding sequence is TGCAGTACCAAACCTCAACTACGGGCTTTCTTT. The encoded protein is CSTKPQLRAFF.

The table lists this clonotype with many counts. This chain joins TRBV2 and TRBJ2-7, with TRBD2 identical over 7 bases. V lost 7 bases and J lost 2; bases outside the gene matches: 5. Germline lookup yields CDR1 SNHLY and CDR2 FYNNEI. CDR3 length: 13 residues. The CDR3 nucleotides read TGTGCCAGCAAGCTAGCGGAAACCTACGAGCAGTACTTC. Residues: CASKLAETYEQYF.

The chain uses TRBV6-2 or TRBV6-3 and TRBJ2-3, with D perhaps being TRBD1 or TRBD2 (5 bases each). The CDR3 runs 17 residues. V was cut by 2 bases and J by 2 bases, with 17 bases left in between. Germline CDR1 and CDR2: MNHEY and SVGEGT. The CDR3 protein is CASSYIVGPGATDTQYF. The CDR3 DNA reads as TGTGCCAGCAGTTACATTGTGGGACCCGGGGCCACAGATACGCAGTATTTT.

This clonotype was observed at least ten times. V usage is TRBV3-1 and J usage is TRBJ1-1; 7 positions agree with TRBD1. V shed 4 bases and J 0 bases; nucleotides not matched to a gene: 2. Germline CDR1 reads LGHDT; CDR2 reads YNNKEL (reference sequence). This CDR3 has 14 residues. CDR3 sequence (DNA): TGTGCCAGCAGCCGGGACAGTCTGAACACTGAAGCTTTCTTT. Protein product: CASSRDSLNTEAFF.

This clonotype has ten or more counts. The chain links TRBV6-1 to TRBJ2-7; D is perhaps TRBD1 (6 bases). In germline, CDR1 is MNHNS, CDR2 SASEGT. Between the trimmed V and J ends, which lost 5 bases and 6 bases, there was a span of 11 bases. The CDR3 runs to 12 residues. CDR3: CASSNTGREQYF. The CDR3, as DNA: TGTGCCAGCAGTAACACAGGGCGCGAGCAGTACTTC.

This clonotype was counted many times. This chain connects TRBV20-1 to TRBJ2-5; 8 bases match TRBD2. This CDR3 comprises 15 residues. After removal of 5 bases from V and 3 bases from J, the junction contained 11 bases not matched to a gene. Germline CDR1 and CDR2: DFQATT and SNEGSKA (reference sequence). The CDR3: CSAAKAGEWEETQYF. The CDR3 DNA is TGCAGTGCTGCCAAAGCGGGGGAGTGGGAAGAGACCCAGTACTTC.

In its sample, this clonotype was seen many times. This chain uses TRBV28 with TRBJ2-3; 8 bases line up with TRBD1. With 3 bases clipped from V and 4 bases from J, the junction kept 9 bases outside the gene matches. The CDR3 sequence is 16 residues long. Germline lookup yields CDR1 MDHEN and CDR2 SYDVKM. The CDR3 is CASSFRGLRASDTQYF. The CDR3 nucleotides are TGTGCCAGCAGTTTCAGGGGGCTAAGGGCCTCAGATACGCAGTATTTT.

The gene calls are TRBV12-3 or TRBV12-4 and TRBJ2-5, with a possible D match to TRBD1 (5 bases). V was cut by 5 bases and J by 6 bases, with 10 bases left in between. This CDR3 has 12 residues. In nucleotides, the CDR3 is TGTGCCAGCAGTCCCAGGGTTCAGACCCAGTACTTC. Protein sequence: CASSPRVQTQYF.

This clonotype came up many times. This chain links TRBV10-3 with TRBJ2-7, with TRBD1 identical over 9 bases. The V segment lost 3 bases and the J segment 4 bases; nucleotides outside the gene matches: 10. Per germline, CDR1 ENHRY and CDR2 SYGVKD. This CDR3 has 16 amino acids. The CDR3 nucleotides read TGTGCCATCAGTGACCCCGGGACAGGGAGTAGTTACGAGCAGTACTTC. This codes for CAISDPGTGSSYEQYF.

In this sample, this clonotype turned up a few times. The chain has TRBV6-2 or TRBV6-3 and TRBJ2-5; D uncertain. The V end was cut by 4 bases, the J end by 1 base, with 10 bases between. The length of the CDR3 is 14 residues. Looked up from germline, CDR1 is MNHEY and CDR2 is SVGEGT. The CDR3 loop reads CASSSHWTQETQYF. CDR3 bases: TGTGCCAGCAGTTCCCACTGGACCCAAGAGACCCAGTACTTC.

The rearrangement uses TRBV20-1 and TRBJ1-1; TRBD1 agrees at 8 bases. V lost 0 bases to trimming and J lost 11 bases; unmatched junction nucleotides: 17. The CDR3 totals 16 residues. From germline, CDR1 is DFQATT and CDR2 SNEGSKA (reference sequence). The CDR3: CSARDERGRGPLVAFF. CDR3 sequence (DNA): TGCAGTGCTAGAGATGAACGGGGCAGGGGGCCGCTAGTTGCTTTCTTT.

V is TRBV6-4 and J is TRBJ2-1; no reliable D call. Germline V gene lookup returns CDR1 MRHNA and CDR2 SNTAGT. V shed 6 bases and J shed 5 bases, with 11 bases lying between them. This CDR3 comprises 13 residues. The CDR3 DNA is TGTGCCAGCAGCTACGGGTTTAACAATGAGCAGTTCTTC. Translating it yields CASSYGFNNEQFF.

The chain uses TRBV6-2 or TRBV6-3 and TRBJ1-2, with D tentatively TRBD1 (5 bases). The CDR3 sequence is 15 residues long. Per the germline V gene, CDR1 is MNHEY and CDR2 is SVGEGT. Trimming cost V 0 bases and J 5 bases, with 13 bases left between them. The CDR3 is CASSYSGDGVYGYTF. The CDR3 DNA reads TGTGCCAGCAGTTACTCGGGGGACGGAGTGTATGGCTACACCTTC.

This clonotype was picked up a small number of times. Here the CDR3 reads CASSLTGGMNYGYTF. Written as DNA, the CDR3 is TGCGCCAGCAGCTTGACAGGGGGCATGAACTATGGCTACACCTTC. The chain has TRBV5-1 and TRBJ1-2, with 9 positions matching TRBD1. There are 15 residues in the CDR3. Germline CDR1 SGHRS, CDR2 YFSETQ. The V and J ends lost 1 base and 2 bases, in that order; junction bases with no gene match: 3.

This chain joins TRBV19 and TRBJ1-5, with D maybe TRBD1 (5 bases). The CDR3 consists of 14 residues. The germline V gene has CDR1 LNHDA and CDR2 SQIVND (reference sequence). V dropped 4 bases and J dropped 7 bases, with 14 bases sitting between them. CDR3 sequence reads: CASSRQRTYQPQHF. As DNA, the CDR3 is TGTGCCAGTAGTAGACAGCGAACCTACCAGCCCCAGCATTTT.

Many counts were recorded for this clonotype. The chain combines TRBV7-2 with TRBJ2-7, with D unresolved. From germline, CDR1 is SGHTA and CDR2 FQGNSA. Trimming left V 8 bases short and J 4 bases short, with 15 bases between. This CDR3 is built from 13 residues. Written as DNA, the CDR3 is TGTGCCAGCCAGGCGTTGGCTACGTACGAGCAGTACTTC. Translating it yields CASQALATYEQYF.

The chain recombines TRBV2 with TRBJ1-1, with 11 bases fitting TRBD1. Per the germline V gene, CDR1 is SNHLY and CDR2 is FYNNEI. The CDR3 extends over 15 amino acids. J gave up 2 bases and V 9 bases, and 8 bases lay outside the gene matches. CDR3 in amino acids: CASREGQGANTEAFF. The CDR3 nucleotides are TGTGCCAGTAGAGAAGGACAGGGGGCCAACACTGAAGCTTTCTTT. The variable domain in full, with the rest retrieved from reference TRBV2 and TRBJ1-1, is EPEVTQTPSHQVTQMGQEVILRCVPISNHLYFYWYRQILGQKVEFLVSFYNNEISEKSEIFDDQFSVERPDGSNFTLKIRSTKLEDSAMYFCASREGQGANTEAFFGQGTRLTVV.

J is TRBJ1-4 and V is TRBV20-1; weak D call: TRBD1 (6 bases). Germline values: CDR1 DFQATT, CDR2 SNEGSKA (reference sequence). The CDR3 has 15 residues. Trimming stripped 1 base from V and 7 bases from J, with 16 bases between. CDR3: CSARVLRGIGEKLFF. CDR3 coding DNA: TGCAGTGCTAGAGTACTCAGGGGTATTGGTGAAAAACTGTTTTTT.

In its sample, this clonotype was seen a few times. Here the CDR3 DNA reads TGTGCCAGCAGCCTGGTAGTGGGACAGGGGAACGGAAACACCATATATTTT. Amino acids: CASSLVVGQGNGNTIYF. The chain recombines TRBV5-5 with TRBJ1-3, with 10 bases identical to TRBD1. CDR1 is SGHKS, CDR2 YYEKEE, per germline (reference sequence). After removal of 4 bases from V and 4 bases from J, the junction contained 11 bases not matched to a gene. The CDR3 has 17 amino acids.

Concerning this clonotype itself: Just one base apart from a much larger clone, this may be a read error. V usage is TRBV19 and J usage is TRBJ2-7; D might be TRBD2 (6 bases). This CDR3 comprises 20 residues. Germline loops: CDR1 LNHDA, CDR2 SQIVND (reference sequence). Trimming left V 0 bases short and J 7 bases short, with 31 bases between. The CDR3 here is CASSIDLLRGRSLLGNEQYF. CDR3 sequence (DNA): TGTGCCAGTAGTATAGATCTATTACGGGGGAGGAGCCTTCTAGGCAATGAGCAGTACTTC.